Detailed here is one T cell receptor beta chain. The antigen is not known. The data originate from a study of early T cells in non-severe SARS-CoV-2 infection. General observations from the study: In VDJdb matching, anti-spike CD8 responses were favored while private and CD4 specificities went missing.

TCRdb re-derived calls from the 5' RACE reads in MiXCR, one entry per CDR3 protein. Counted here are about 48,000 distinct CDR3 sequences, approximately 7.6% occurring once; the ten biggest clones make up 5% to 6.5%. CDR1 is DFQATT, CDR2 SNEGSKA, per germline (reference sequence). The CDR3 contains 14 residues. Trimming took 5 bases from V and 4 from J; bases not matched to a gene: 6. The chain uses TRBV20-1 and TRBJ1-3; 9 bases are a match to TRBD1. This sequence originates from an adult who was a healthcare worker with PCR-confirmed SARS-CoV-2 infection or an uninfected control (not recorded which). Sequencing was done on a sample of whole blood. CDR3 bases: TGCAGTGCTGATACAGGGGGCGGCGGAAACACCATATATTTT. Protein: CSADTGGGGNTIYF.